This TCR beta chain was sequenced in a study of T cell responses to AZD1222 COVID-19 vaccine. On the study more broadly: Both about-4-week and about-12-week second-dose recipients were combined.

General study results and limits: Unmutated variant regions reportedly attract nearly half of all spike-specific TCRs.

CDR1 is MDHEN, CDR2 SYDVKM, per germline. V dropped 1 base and J dropped 8 bases, with 14 bases sitting between them. CDR3 length: 14 residues. To note about this clone: What it binds is unknown.

Only in-frame clones appear in the TCRdb table, and some are missing; sequencing was by immunoSEQ multiplex PCR. The sample includes some 130,000 clones, 85% to 95% of them seen just once. The V call is TRBV28, the J call TRBJ1-2; TRBD1 might be the D (5 bases). This clonotype was obtained from an adult in good health. The input for sequencing was peripheral blood, taken on day 0 of AZD1222 vaccination. CDR3 region: CASSLSAGWRGYTF. The CDR3 DNA follows: TGTGCCAGCAGTTTATCCGCAGGGTGGAGGGGCTACACCTTC.